The 30 T cell receptor beta chains in this list originate from one sample, sequenced in a study of beta chain features in type 1 diabetes (dated by TCRdb to 2017 to 2018). The library was produced with the immunoSEQ multiplex PCR assay. The entire isolated RNA was reverse transcribed using the High Capacity cDNA Reverse Transcription Kit, and thus expressed TCRB transcripts were sequenced. TCRdb took over this immuneACCESS table, retaining in-frame rearrangements with V and J assigned. Such tables are incomplete; in checked studies, under half of the missing clones stem from an unresolved V gene, and the remainder is unexplained. In this sample the table shows about 320,000 clones, 11% to 15% of which occur a single time. The ten biggest clones cover about 6.6% of the sample. Sequenced material: central memory CD4+ T cells from blood. The receptors derive from a man aged 25 to 45 in good health.

The chain employs TRBV7-9 and TRBJ1-1; D remains ambiguous. The germline gives CDR1 SEHNR, CDR2 FQNEAQ (reference sequence). The CDR3 totals 13 residues. V was clipped by 5 bases and J by 5 bases, with 12 bases between them. The CDR3 protein is CASSADGWTEAFF. The CDR3, as DNA: TGTGCCAGCAGCGCCGACGGGTGGACTGAAGCTTTCTTT.

This clone was observed a handful of times. The chain joins TRBV6-5 to TRBJ1-4; possibly TRBD1 for D (5 bases). The CDR3 length is 13 residues. Between the trimmed V and J ends, which lost 5 bases and 10 bases, there was a span of 14 bases. CDR1 and CDR2 from the germline V gene are MNHEY and SVGAGI. The CDR3 nucleotides read TGTGCCAGCAGTCTTGGGACCGAGGGAAAACTGTTTTTT. Translated: CASSLGTEGKLFF.

This sequence joins TRBV18 and TRBJ2-7, with 7 bases lining up with TRBD1. CDR1 is KGHSH and CDR2 is LQKENI in the germline V gene. Losses at the gene ends were 5 bases for V and 3 bases for J; bases not matched to a gene: 4. The CDR3 has 13 amino acids. The CDR3 reads CASSTRQGYEQYF. The CDR3 nucleotides are TGTGCCAGCTCAACTAGACAGGGCTACGAGCAGTACTTC.

This clone was seen a handful of times. The V and J genes are TRBV6-5 and TRBJ1-2; TRBD1 is a possible D gene (6 bases). V lost 10 bases and J lost 7, with 16 bases in between. This CDR3 is built from 12 residues. The germline V gene has CDR1 MNHEY and CDR2 SVGAGI. CDR3 region: CATTQGLGGYTF. The CDR3 DNA follows: TGTGCCACTACACAGGGATTAGGTGGCTACACCTTC.

This clone was seen only a few times. The V and J genes are TRBV7-2 and TRBJ1-3, with D maybe TRBD1 (6 bases). This CDR3 comprises 15 residues. V lost 5 bases to trimming and J lost 2 bases, with 13 bases between them. In germline, CDR1 is SGHTA, CDR2 FQGNSA. CDR3 nucleotides: TGTGCCAGCAGCCGTACAGGGACTCCTGGAAACACCATATATTTT. It translates to CASSRTGTPGNTIYF.

V and J are TRBV19 and TRBJ2-5; D tentatively reads TRBD1 or TRBD2 (7 bases each). From germline, CDR1 is LNHDA and CDR2 SQIVND (reference sequence). The CDR3 runs to 14 residues. V was trimmed by 1 base and J by 5 bases, leaving 11 bases between them. CDR3 protein: CASSIAQGGETQYF. The CDR3 DNA reads as TGTGCCAGTAGTATAGCCCAGGGGGGGGAGACCCAGTACTTC.

This clone was seen only a few times. This chain joins TRBV10-3 and TRBJ2-5; D may match TRBD1 or TRBD2 (6 bases each). Germline V lookup: CDR1 ENHRY, CDR2 SYGVKD. There are 13 residues in the CDR3. The V gene lost 3 bases and the J gene lost 2 bases, with 7 bases spanning the gap. CDR3 residues: CAISEGGQETQYF. The CDR3 DNA sequence: TGTGCCATCAGTGAAGGGGGGCAAGAGACCCAGTACTTC.

There are a few counts of this clone. This chain joins TRBV7-7 and TRBJ2-2, with D unresolved. Trimming removed 1 base at V and 4 bases at J, with 10 bases between. Germline CDR1 reads SSHAT; CDR2 reads FNYEAQ (reference sequence). This CDR3 contains 15 residues. In DNA, the CDR3 is TGTGCCAGCAGCTTAGATGGGCAGGTCACCGGGGAGCTGTTTTTT. This gives the protein CASSLDGQVTGELFF.

The chain is built from TRBV4-2 and TRBJ2-4, with TRBD2 matching over 8 bases. CDR1 is LGHNA and CDR2 is YNFKEQ in the germline V gene. The CDR3 totals 18 residues. Germline trimming cut 3 bases from V and 0 bases from J; bases unmatched to any gene: 10. The CDR3 protein is CASSQGSGTGVAKNIQYF. The CDR3 DNA reads TGTGCCAGCAGCCAGGGTAGCGGGACCGGAGTAGCCAAAAACATTCAGTACTTC.

This clone was seen a handful of times. The CDR3 spells CAYQLQAGNTIYF. The DNA for the CDR3 is TGTGCCTACCAGCTCCAGGCCGGAAACACCATATATTTT. The chain has TRBV30 and TRBJ1-3; D remains unclear. This CDR3 contains 13 residues. Germline lookup yields CDR1 GTSNPN and CDR2 SVGIG (reference sequence). Trimming took off 7 bases at V and 4 bases at J, with 14 bases between the two ends.

This sequence joins TRBV4-1 and TRBJ2-1; 15 bases match TRBD2. The V gene's germline CDR1 is MGHRA and CDR2 YSYEKL. The V gene end was trimmed by 0 bases and the J gene end by 7 bases; junction bases not matched to a gene: 4. This CDR3 has 17 residues. The CDR3 reads CASSQEGTSGGMNEQFF. The CDR3 DNA reads as TGCGCCAGCAGCCAAGAAGGGACTAGCGGGGGGATGAATGAGCAGTTCTTC.

The chain uses TRBV27 and TRBJ2-7, with D perhaps TRBD1 (5 bases). V was pared by 5 bases and J by 4 bases, with 18 bases between. This CDR3 is 15 amino acids long. Per the germline V gene, CDR1 is MNHEY and CDR2 is SMNVEV (reference sequence). The CDR3 nucleotides read TGTGCCAGCAGTGAATCGCCGCATACAGGTTACGAGCAGTACTTC. It encodes CASSESPHTGYEQYF.

This clone has only a few counts. CDR3 in DNA: TGTGCCAGCAGGGGACTAGCGGGACCTTTGGAGACCCAGTACTTC. Protein product: CASRGLAGPLETQYF. The chain carries TRBV7-9 and TRBJ2-5, with 13 bases fitting TRBD2. Germline V lookup: CDR1 SEHNR, CDR2 FQNEAQ (reference sequence). The CDR3 is made up of 15 amino acids. V shed 6 bases, J shed 5 bases, and the junction held 6 bases outside the gene matches.

This clone came up a few times. V gene TRBV7-2 combines with J gene TRBJ1-2, with 7 bases that match TRBD1. Germline V gene sequence: CDR1 SGHTA, CDR2 FQGNSA. This CDR3 spans 12 amino acids. The CDR3 DNA reads as TGTGCGTCCCAGGGGGTCGACTATGGCTACACCTTC. Residues: CASQGVDYGYTF. Together with reference TRBV7-2 and TRBJ1-2, the CDR3 gives the full variable domain: GAGVSQSPSNKVTEKGKDVELRCDPISGHTALYWYRQSLGQGLEFLIYFQGNSAPDKSGLPSDRFSAERTGGSVSTLTIQRTQQEDSAVYLCASQGVDYGYTFGSGTRLTVV.

This clone was seen a few times. This sequence joins TRBV4-1 and TRBJ2-3; the match to TRBD2 covers 7 bases. The junction had 10 bases not matched to a gene; V was cut back by 1 base and J by 6 bases. The CDR3 totals 16 residues. Germline V lookup: CDR1 MGHRA, CDR2 YSYEKL. The CDR3 DNA sequence: TGCGCCAGCAGCCAAGCAAGCCGAGCAGCGGGGGATACGCAGTATTTT. It encodes CASSQASRAAGDTQYF.

V and J are TRBV4-3 and TRBJ1-1; perhaps TRBD1 as D (6 bases). CDR3 size: 14 residues. CDR1 is LGHNA and CDR2 is YSLEER in the germline V gene. V lost 4 bases to trimming and J lost 7 bases, with 16 bases between them. This CDR3 is CASSPQITTGEAFF. CDR3 DNA: TGCGCCAGCAGCCCTCAAATTACGACAGGTGAAGCTTTCTTT.

V and J are TRBV7-7 and TRBJ2-5, with 8 bases lining up with TRBD2. Germline assignment: CDR1 SSHAT and CDR2 FNYEAQ (reference sequence). The CDR3 consists of 16 residues. V was pared by 6 bases and J by 5 bases, with 14 bases of the junction left unmatched. CDR3 DNA sequence: TGTGCCAGCAGTCCTCCCGGGGGGGGACTTCAGGAGACCCAGTACTTC. Protein: CASSPPGGGLQETQYF.

Concerning this clone: The junction does not match germline at one end; this may be a read error. The rearrangement joins TRBV10-3 to TRBJ2-5; 8 bases line up with TRBD2. The CDR3 is made up of 15 amino acids. Germline lookup yields CDR1 ENHRY and CDR2 SYGVKD. The CDR3 nucleotides read TGTGCCATCAGAACCACCCCGGGGACTAGTGGGTTTCTGAACTTC. This translates into CAIRTTPGTSGFLNF.

The V gene is TRBV27, the J gene TRBJ1-6; D gene uncertain. Germline V lookup: CDR1 MNHEY, CDR2 SMNVEV (reference sequence). CDR3 length equals 14 residues. The ends were cut back, 5 bases at V and 4 bases at J, with 9 bases in the middle. The CDR3: CASSPLGYNSPLHF. The CDR3 nucleotides read TGTGCCAGCAGTCCCCTCGGGTATAATTCACCCCTCCACTTT.

The chain is built from TRBV6-5 and TRBJ2-1; D may be TRBD1 (6 bases). Per the germline V gene, CDR1 is MNHEY and CDR2 is SVGAGI. V was clipped by 6 bases and J by 0 bases, with 12 bases between them. The CDR3 covers 15 residues. The CDR3 here is CASRTDRSSYNEQFF. In DNA form, the CDR3 reads TGTGCCAGCAGGACTGACAGGAGCTCCTACAATGAGCAGTTCTTC.

This clone showed up just a few times. V gene TRBV9 combines with J gene TRBJ2-3, with TRBD2 identical over 8 bases. Germline V lookup: CDR1 SGDLS, CDR2 YYNGEE. This CDR3 contains 16 residues. V shed 0 bases, J shed 3 bases, and the junction held 6 bases outside the gene matches. The CDR3 here is CASSVGSGGGTDTQYF. CDR3 DNA: TGTGCCAGCAGCGTAGGAAGCGGGGGAGGGACAGATACGCAGTATTTT. Filled out from reference TRBV9 and TRBJ2-3, the complete variable domain reads DSGVTQTPKHLITATGQRVTLRCSPRSGDLSVYWYQQSLDQGLQFLIQYYNGEERAKGNILERFSAQQFPDLHSELNLSSLELGDSALYFCASSVGSGGGTDTQYFGPGTRLTVL.

V is TRBV5-5 and J is TRBJ2-6, with 7 bases matching TRBD1. J lost 0 bases, V lost 0 bases, and 0 bases had no gene match. Per the germline V gene, CDR1 is SGHKS and CDR2 is YYEKEE (reference sequence). The CDR3 sequence is 16 residues long. CDR3 nucleotides: TGTGCCAGCAGCTTGGGACAGGGCTCTGGGGCCAACGTCCTGACTTTC. Protein: CASSLGQGSGANVLTF.

The rearrangement uses TRBV9 and TRBJ1-2, with D hard to call. In germline, CDR1 is SGDLS, CDR2 YYNGEE. The CDR3 is 16 residues long. Trimming pared 0 bases from V and 4 bases from J, leaving 16 bases between. For the CDR3, the DNA is TGTGCCAGCAGCGTAGGTGTCCCATCCCTGGGCTATGGCTACACCTTC. It encodes CASSVGVPSLGYGYTF.

This clone has only a few counts. The rearrangement uses TRBV19 and TRBJ1-5; TRBD1 agrees at 7 bases. Trimming took 8 bases from V and 3 from J; bases not matched to a gene: 10. The CDR3 extends over 15 amino acids. The germline V gene has CDR1 LNHDA and CDR2 SQIVND (reference sequence). The CDR3 region is CASAPRGQNNQPQHF. CDR3 bases: TGTGCCAGTGCCCCCCGGGGACAGAACAATCAGCCCCAGCATTTT.

V is TRBV7-8 and J is TRBJ1-5; D may be TRBD1 (5 bases). V was clipped by 5 bases and J by 0 bases, with 11 bases between them. CDR3 size: 15 residues. Germline CDR1 SGHVS, CDR2 FQNEAQ. In nucleotides, the CDR3 is TGTGCCAGCAGCGGAGGCAGGGCTAGCAATCAGCCCCAGCATTTT. Amino acid sequence: CASSGGRASNQPQHF.

The chain carries TRBV4-1 and TRBJ2-7; D is perhaps TRBD1 or TRBD2 (6 bases each). This CDR3 spans 16 amino acids. The ends were cut back, 1 base at V and 4 bases at J, with 17 bases in the middle. The germline V gene encodes CDR1 MGHRA and CDR2 YSYEKL. The chain's CDR3 is CASSQVGGAAAYEQYF. CDR3 bases: TGCGCCAGCAGCCAAGTCGGGGGCGCGGCCGCTTACGAGCAGTACTTC.

The chain recombines TRBV7-9 with TRBJ2-1, with D unresolved. The V gene's germline CDR1 is SEHNR and CDR2 FQNEAQ (reference sequence). This CDR3 has 13 amino acids. V shed 5 bases and J shed 9 bases, with 14 bases lying between them. This chain's CDR3 is CASSQEGLVEQFF. CDR3 DNA: TGTGCCAGCAGCCAAGAAGGTCTCGTTGAGCAGTTCTTC.

This clone was seen a few times. This chain uses TRBV4-3 with TRBJ2-1, with D tentatively TRBD2 (5 bases). Germline V gene data show CDR1 as LGHNA and CDR2 as YSLEER. The CDR3 length is 15 residues. With 1 base removed from V and 4 bases from J, the gap between germline ends came to 11 bases. The CDR3 loop is CASSQARGPYNEQFF. The CDR3 coding sequence is TGCGCCAGCAGCCAAGCCCGGGGTCCGTACAATGAGCAGTTCTTC.

The CDR3 DNA is TGTGCCAGCAGCTTAGCATCAGGGGAAGAGACCCAGTACTTC. This sequence encodes CASSLASGEETQYF. This sequence joins TRBV7-2 and TRBJ2-5, with a weak D call TRBD1 (6 bases). This CDR3 comprises 14 residues. Trimming pared 0 bases from V and 3 bases from J, leaving 8 bases between. In germline, CDR1 is SGHTA, CDR2 FQGNSA.

This clone was counted only a few times. This chain uses TRBV5-4 with TRBJ2-1, with D tentatively TRBD1 (7 bases). The germline V and J ends were trimmed by 7 bases and 6 bases, with 20 bases remaining between them. The CDR3 contains 15 residues. Looked up from germline, CDR1 is SGHNT and CDR2 is YYREEE (reference sequence). CDR3 nucleotide sequence: TGTGCCAGCGCCGCGGGCGGGACAGTCACCAATGAGCAGTTCTTC. This gives the protein CASAAGGTVTNEQFF.